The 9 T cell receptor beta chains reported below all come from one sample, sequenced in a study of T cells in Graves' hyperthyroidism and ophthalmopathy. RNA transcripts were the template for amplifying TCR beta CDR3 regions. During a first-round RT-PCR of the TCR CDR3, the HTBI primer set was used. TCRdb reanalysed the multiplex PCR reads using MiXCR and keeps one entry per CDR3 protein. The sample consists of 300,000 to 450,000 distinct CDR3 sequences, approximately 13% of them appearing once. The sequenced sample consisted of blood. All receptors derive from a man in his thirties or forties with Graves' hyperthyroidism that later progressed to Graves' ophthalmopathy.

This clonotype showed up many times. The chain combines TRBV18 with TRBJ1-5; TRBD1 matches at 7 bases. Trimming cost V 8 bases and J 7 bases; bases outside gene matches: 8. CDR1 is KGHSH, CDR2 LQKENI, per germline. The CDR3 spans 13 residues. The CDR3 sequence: CASSPQGYQPQHF. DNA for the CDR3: TGTGCCAGCAGCCCACAGGGGTACCAGCCCCAGCATTTT.

This CDR3 reads CARTANTEAFF. In DNA, the CDR3 is TGCGCCAGGACAGCTAACACTGAAGCTTTCTTT. The chain links TRBV10-1 to TRBJ1-1; D might be TRBD1 (5 bases). The CDR3 extends over 11 amino acids. CDR1 is WNHNN and CDR2 is SYGVQD in the germline V gene (reference sequence). V lost 9 bases and J 2 bases, leaving 7 bases between the germline ends.

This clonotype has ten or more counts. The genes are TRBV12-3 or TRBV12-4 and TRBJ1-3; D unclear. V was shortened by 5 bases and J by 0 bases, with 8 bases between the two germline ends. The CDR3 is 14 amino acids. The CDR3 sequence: CASSPRVSGNTIYF. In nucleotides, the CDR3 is TGTGCCAGCAGTCCAAGGGTCTCTGGAAACACCATATATTTT.

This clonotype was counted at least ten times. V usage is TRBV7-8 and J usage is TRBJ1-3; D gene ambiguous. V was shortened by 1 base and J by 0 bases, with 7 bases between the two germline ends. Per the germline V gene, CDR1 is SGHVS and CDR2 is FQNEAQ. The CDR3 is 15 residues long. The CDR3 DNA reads TGTGCCAGCAGCTTAGGGGGTCTCTCTGGAAACACCATATATTTT. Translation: CASSLGGLSGNTIYF.

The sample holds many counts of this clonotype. The CDR3 protein is CASSLRPNSPLHF. As DNA, the CDR3 is TGTGCCAGCAGCCTAAGACCGAATTCACCCCTCCACTTT. The rearrangement links TRBV12-3 or TRBV12-4 to TRBJ1-6, with D unclear. V lost 6 bases to trimming and J lost 7 bases, with 10 bases between them. This CDR3 has 13 amino acids.

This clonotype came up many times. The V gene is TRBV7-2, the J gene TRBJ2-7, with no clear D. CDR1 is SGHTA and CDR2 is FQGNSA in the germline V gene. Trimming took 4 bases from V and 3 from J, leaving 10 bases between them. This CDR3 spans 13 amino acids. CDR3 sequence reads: CASSSPPLYEQYF. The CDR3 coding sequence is TGTGCCAGCAGCTCTCCCCCTCTCTACGAGCAGTACTTC.

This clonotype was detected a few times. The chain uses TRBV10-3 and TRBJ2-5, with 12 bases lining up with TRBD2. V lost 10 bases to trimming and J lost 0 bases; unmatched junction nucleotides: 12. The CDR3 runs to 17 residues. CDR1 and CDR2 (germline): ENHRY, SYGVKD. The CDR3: CATSLAGGPGYQETQYF. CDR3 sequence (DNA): TGTGCCACCTCTCTAGCGGGGGGGCCTGGGTACCAAGAGACCCAGTACTTC.

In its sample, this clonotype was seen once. The CDR3 nucleotides are TGTGCCAGCAGCGTCCAAGACAGGGGAGAGAATGGCTACACCTTC. Protein: CASSVQDRGENGYTF. V is TRBV9 and J is TRBJ1-2, with TRBD1 matching 8 bases. V trimming: 2 bases; J trimming: 6 bases; junction bases outside the gene matches: 9. The CDR3 loop spans 15 amino acids. Germline-derived CDR1 and CDR2 are SGDLS and YYNGEE.

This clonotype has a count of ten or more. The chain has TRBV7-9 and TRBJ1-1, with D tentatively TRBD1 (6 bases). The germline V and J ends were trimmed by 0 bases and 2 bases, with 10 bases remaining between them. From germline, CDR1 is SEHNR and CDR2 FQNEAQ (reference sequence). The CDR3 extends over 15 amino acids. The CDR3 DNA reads TGTGCCAGCAGCTTAGCCGGACAGCCTAACACTGAAGCTTTCTTT. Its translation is CASSLAGQPNTEAFF.